Each of the 25 T cell receptor beta chains below was sequenced from the same sample in a study of shared clonotypes between healthy human individuals. TCRdb keeps only in-frame clones here, not all; method: immunoSEQ multiplex PCR. The sample lists under 2,500,000 clones; 90% to 97% were seen once. Sequencing input: naive CD4+ T cells sorted from blood. Subset of the sample: CD45RA+ positively selected. The receptors shown here come from a man aged 18 to 29 in good health.

This clone was counted a single time. The V and J genes are TRBV25-1 and TRBJ2-1, with D unresolved. This CDR3 has 15 residues. Between the trimmed V and J ends, which lost 3 bases and 2 bases, there was a span of 11 bases. Germline loops: CDR1 MGHDK, CDR2 SYGVNS. The DNA of the CDR3 is TGTGCCAGCAGTGAGGGCAGCATGACCTACAATGAGCAGTTCTTC. The encoded protein is CASSEGSMTYNEQFF.

Regarding this clone: Within the sample, other DNA sequences also encode this same CDR3. The chain links TRBV5-4 to TRBJ1-3; D might be TRBD1 (5 bases). The germline V and J ends were trimmed by 0 bases and 2 bases, with 9 bases remaining between them. Germline V CDR1 and CDR2: SGHNT, YYREEE (reference sequence). This CDR3 contains 15 residues. CDR3 nucleotides: TGTGCCAGCAGCTTGGGAGGGGTTGCTGGAAACACCATATATTTT. Its protein is CASSLGGVAGNTIYF.

The chain couples TRBV5-1 to TRBJ2-5, with D hard to call. The CDR3 contains 14 residues. Germline V gene lookup returns CDR1 SGHRS and CDR2 YFSETQ. Trimming cost V 2 bases and J 0 bases, with 8 bases left between them. DNA for the CDR3: TGCGCCAGCAGCTTAAATCCGTACCAAGAGACCCAGTACTTC. Translation gives CASSLNPYQETQYF.

This clone was counted between two and nine times. The J gene is TRBJ2-7, the V gene TRBV4-3; the D call may be TRBD1 or TRBD2 (5 bases each). V lost 6 bases and J 6 bases, leaving 15 bases between the germline ends. Germline CDR1 LGHNA, CDR2 YSLEER. The CDR3 is 13 amino acids. CDR3 region: CASSPEGSGEQYF. CDR3 DNA sequence: TGCGCCAGCAGTCCCGAGGGGTCGGGCGAGCAGTACTTC.

A single count supports this clone. The chain uses TRBV30 and TRBJ2-3; D is perhaps TRBD2 (6 bases). Between the trimmed V and J ends, which lost 3 bases and 3 bases, there was a span of 10 bases. Germline V gene sequence: CDR1 GTSNPN, CDR2 SVGIG (reference sequence). This CDR3 comprises 13 residues. This chain's CDR3 is CAWSGRGTDTQYF. As DNA, the CDR3 is TGTGCCTGGAGCGGGAGAGGGACAGATACGCAGTATTTT.

This clone was recorded a few times. The chain links TRBV19 to TRBJ1-2; TRBD1 matches 7 bases. The junction had 5 bases not matched to a gene; V was cut back by 5 bases and J by 2 bases. Germline V CDR1 and CDR2: LNHDA, SQIVND (reference sequence). The CDR3 totals 14 residues. CDR3 bases: TGTGCCAGTAGTGAGACAGGGAAGAACTATGGCTACACCTTC. It specifies CASSETGKNYGYTF.

The gene calls are TRBV28 and TRBJ2-7; 9 bases align to TRBD1. V was clipped by 4 bases and J by 2 bases; unmatched bases: 0. Germline CDR1 reads MDHEN; CDR2 reads SYDVKM. The CDR3 is 13 amino acids. The CDR3 nucleotides are TGTGCCAGCAGTTGGGACAGGGCCTACGAGCAGTACTTC. Its protein product is CASSWDRAYEQYF.

The rearrangement joins TRBV7-3 to TRBJ2-3, with D hard to call. There are 13 residues in the CDR3. V gave up 6 bases and J gave up 2 bases, with 9 bases separating them. Germline lookup yields CDR1 SGHTA and CDR2 FQGTGA. In nucleotides, the CDR3 is TGTGCCAGCAGTCCCGGATCCACAGATACGCAGTATTTT. As protein: CASSPGSTDTQYF.

A note on this clone: Other DNA sequences in this specimen translate into the identical CDR3. The V and J genes are TRBV19 and TRBJ2-7, with D tentatively TRBD2 (6 bases). Trimming removed 3 bases from V and 0 bases from J, with 6 bases in between. Per the germline V gene, CDR1 is LNHDA and CDR2 is SQIVND (reference sequence). The CDR3 spans 13 residues. CDR3 protein: CASSIGGSYEQYF. The CDR3 bases are TGTGCCAGTAGTATCGGGGGCTCCTACGAGCAGTACTTC.

CDR3 residues: CATSSDRRLDRGYEQYF. The CDR3 nucleotides read TGTGCCACCAGCTCCGATCGGCGATTAGACAGGGGCTACGAGCAGTACTTC. The chain joins TRBV15 to TRBJ2-7; TRBD1 agrees at 8 bases. The CDR3 runs to 17 residues. The V and J ends lost 5 bases and 3 bases, in that order; junction bases with no gene match: 15. Germline CDR1 LNHNV, CDR2 YYDKDF (reference sequence).

The chain couples TRBV6-5 to TRBJ2-5; D is uncertain. The CDR3 has 14 amino acids. Per germline, CDR1 MNHEY and CDR2 SVGAGI. Trimming stripped 6 bases from V and 2 bases from J, with 13 bases between. CDR3 DNA sequence: TGTGCCAGCAGGGACGGCTATCGTCAAGAGACCCAGTACTTC. It is translated as CASRDGYRQETQYF.

The sample holds one count of this clone. The CDR3 loop is CASSPDWYQETQYF. For the CDR3, the DNA is TGTGCCAGCAGCCCGGACTGGTACCAAGAGACCCAGTACTTC. This chain links TRBV9 with TRBJ2-5; perhaps TRBD2 as D (5 bases). Germline CDR1 is SGDLS and CDR2 is YYNGEE. V was shortened by 4 bases and J by 0 bases, with 10 bases between the two germline ends. This CDR3 region has 14 residues.

The CDR3 region is CASSLVGQGWAETQYF. The CDR3, as DNA: TGTGCCAGCAGCTTAGTAGGCCAGGGGTGGGCAGAGACCCAGTACTTC. V usage is TRBV7-2 and J usage is TRBJ2-5; D is perhaps TRBD1 (6 bases). The CDR3 is 16 amino acids. Germline assignment: CDR1 SGHTA and CDR2 FQGNSA. V lost 1 base to trimming and J lost 4 bases, with 16 bases between them.

In the case of this clone: Other nucleotide sequences from this sample produce the same CDR3. This rearrangement joins TRBV20-1 to TRBJ2-1; unclear D gene. The CDR3 runs to 10 residues. In germline, CDR1 is DFQATT, CDR2 SNEGSKA (reference sequence). V was clipped by 3 bases and J by 8 bases, with 5 bases between them. The CDR3 spells CSASTDEQFF. The CDR3 nucleotides are TGCAGTGCTAGTACGGATGAGCAGTTCTTC.

This chain uses TRBV7-3 with TRBJ2-3, with a tentative D call TRBD1 (6 bases). Germline loops: CDR1 SGHTA, CDR2 FQGTGA. The length of the CDR3 is 16 residues. V shed 4 bases and J shed 1 base, with 15 bases lying between them. CDR3 DNA sequence: TGTGCCAGCAGCTCCGGACATGGGGGCGGCACAGATACGCAGTATTTT. Encoded protein: CASSSGHGGGTDTQYF.

In the case of this clone: This sample also contains other DNA sequences that code for the same CDR3. The V and J genes are TRBV5-1 and TRBJ2-5; D is unresolved. The CDR3 runs 12 residues. In germline, CDR1 is SGHRS, CDR2 YFSETQ. Between the trimmed V and J ends, which lost 2 bases and 5 bases, there was a span of 7 bases. CDR3 bases: TGCGCCAGCAGCTTAAACACCGAGACCCAGTACTTC. Its protein product is CASSLNTETQYF.

Concerning this clone: The sample holds other DNA sequences that translate to the same CDR3. The chain links TRBV2 to TRBJ1-6; D remains ambiguous. V lost 6 bases and J 1 base, leaving 7 bases between the germline ends. The CDR3 has 14 residues. Germline lookup yields CDR1 SNHLY and CDR2 FYNNEI. The CDR3 region has the DNA TGTGCCAGCAGAGTAGGGTCCTATAATTCACCCCTCCACTTT. Encoded protein: CASRVGSYNSPLHF. The whole variable domain, remainder taken from reference TRBV2 and TRBJ1-6, is EPEVTQTPSHQVTQMGQEVILRCVPISNHLYFYWYRQILGQKVEFLVSFYNNEISEKSEIFDDQFSVERPDGSNFTLKIRSTKLEDSAMYFCASRVGSYNSPLHFGNGTRLTVT.

Turning to this clone: This sample also contains other DNA sequences that code for the same CDR3. This chain connects TRBV10-3 to TRBJ2-5; no firm D call. Germline-derived CDR1 and CDR2 are ENHRY and SYGVKD. V was cut by 4 bases and J by 1 base, with 7 bases left in between. This CDR3 has 13 amino acids. CDR3 bases: TGTGCCATCAGTGCGTCAGGCCAAGAGACCCAGTACTTC. Translated, it gives CAISASGQETQYF.

CDR3 amino acids: CASSLGGSPNSPLHF. The CDR3 nucleotides are TGTGCCAGCAGCTTGGGTGGCAGTCCTAATTCACCCCTCCACTTT. This chain links TRBV5-6 with TRBJ1-6; D is unresolved. The CDR3 has 15 amino acids. Trimming left V 0 bases short and J 6 bases short, with 10 bases between. CDR1 SGHDT and CDR2 YYEEEE come from the germline V gene.

The V gene is TRBV5-5, the J gene TRBJ2-3; 7 bases line up with TRBD2. The trim removed 0 bases at V and 3 bases at J, leaving 10 bases unmatched. This CDR3 has 17 residues. Germline-derived CDR1 and CDR2 are SGHKS and YYEKEE (reference sequence). The CDR3 sequence is CASSLDYRDYWTDTQYF. In nucleotides, the CDR3 is TGTGCCAGCAGCTTGGACTATCGGGACTATTGGACAGATACGCAGTATTTT.

The V call is TRBV5-1, the J call TRBJ2-2, with D perhaps TRBD2 (7 bases). V was cut by 3 bases and J by 6 bases, with 18 bases left in between. The CDR3 is 16 residues long. CDR1 SGHRS and CDR2 YFSETQ come from the germline V gene. The CDR3 coding sequence is TGCGCCAGCAGCTACCTCGGCGGGGGCGGGGCCGGGGAGCTGTTTTTT. This translates into CASSYLGGGGAGELFF.

The chain is built from TRBV5-1 and TRBJ2-6; 7 bases map to TRBD1. V shed 5 bases and J 4 bases; nucleotides not matched to a gene: 3. This CDR3 has 14 residues. From germline, CDR1 is SGHRS and CDR2 YFSETQ. The CDR3 DNA reads as TGCGCCAGCAGTTCGACAGGGGGGGCCAACGTCCTGACTTTC. Translation gives CASSSTGGANVLTF.

The genes are TRBV7-2 and TRBJ1-2, with 7 bases lining up with TRBD1. V gave up 4 bases and J gave up 8 bases; unmatched junction bases: 7. Germline assignment: CDR1 SGHTA and CDR2 FQGNSA. The CDR3 sequence is 13 residues long. CDR3 DNA: TGTGCCAGCAGCTCCTATCAGGGGGGCGGCTACACCTTC. Residues: CASSSYQGGGYTF.

V gene TRBV18 combines with J gene TRBJ2-7, with 7 bases matching TRBD1. After removal of 6 bases from V and 0 bases from J, the junction contained 5 bases not matched to a gene. CDR3 size: 14 residues. In germline, CDR1 is KGHSH, CDR2 LQKENI. The CDR3 bases are TGTGCCAGCTCCCCCGACAGGGACTCCTACGAGCAGTACTTC. This encodes CASSPDRDSYEQYF.

V usage is TRBV18 and J usage is TRBJ2-3; D remains ambiguous. The germline V and J ends were trimmed by 4 bases and 2 bases, with 7 bases remaining between them. Germline assignment: CDR1 KGHSH and CDR2 LQKENI. There are 13 residues in the CDR3. The CDR3 spells CASSQFYTDTQYF. Written as DNA, the CDR3 is TGTGCCAGCTCACAGTTCTACACAGATACGCAGTATTTT.